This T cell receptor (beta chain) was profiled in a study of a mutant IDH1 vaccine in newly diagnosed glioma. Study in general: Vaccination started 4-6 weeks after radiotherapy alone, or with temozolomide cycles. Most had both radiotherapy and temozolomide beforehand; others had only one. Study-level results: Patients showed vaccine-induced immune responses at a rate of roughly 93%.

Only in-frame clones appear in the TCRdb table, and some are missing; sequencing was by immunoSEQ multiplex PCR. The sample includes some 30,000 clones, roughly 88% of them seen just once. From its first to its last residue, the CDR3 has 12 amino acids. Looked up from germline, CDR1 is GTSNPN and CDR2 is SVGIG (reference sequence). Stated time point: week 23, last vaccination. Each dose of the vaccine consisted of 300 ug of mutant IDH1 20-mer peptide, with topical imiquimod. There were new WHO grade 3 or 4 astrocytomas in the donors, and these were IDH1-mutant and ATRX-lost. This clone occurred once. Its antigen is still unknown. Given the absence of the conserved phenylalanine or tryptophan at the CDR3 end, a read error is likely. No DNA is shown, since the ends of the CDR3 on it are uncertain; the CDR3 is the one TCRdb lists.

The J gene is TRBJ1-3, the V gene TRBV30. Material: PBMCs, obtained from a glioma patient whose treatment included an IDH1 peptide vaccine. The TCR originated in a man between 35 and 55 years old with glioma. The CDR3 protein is CAWSRGPGLPAY.